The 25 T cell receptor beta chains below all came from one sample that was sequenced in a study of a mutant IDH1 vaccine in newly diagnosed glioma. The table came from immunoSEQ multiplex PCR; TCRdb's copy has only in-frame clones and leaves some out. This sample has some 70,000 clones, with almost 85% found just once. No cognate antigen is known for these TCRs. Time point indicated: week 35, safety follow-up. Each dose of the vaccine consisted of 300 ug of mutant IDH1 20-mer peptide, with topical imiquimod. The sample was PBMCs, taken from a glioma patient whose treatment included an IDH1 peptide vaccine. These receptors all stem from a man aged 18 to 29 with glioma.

This CDR3 is CASSGTWVAFF. The CDR3, as DNA: TGTGCCAGTAGCGGGACTTGGGTGGCTTTCTTT. The chain recombines TRBV19 with TRBJ1-1, with D tentatively TRBD1 (5 bases). CDR3 size: 11 residues. Trimming removed 6 bases at V and 11 bases at J, with 13 bases between. Germline CDR1 reads LNHDA; CDR2 reads SQIVND (reference sequence).

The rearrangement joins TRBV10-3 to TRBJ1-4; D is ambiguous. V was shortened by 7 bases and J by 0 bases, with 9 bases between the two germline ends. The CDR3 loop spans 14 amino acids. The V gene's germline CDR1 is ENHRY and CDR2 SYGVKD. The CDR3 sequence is CAIKAPATNEKLFF. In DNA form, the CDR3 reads TGTGCCATCAAAGCGCCAGCAACTAATGAAAAACTGTTTTTT.

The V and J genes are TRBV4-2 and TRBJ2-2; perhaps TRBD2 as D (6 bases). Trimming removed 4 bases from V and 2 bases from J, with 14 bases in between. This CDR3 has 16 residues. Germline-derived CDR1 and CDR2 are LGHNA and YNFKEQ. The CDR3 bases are TGTGCCAGCAGCCGGCACGGAGGGGCCAACACCGGGGAGCTGTTTTTT. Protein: CASSRHGGANTGELFF.

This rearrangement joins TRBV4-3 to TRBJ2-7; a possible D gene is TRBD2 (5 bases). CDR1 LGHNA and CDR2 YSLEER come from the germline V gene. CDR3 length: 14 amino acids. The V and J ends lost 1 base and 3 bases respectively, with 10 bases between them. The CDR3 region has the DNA TGCGCCAGCAGCCAAGTTTCCGCGGGCTACGAGCAGTACTTC. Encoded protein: CASSQVSAGYEQYF.

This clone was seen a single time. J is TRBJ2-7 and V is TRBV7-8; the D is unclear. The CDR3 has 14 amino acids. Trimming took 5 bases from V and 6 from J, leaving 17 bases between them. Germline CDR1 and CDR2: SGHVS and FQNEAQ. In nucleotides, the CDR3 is TGTGCCAGCAGCCTTCCTCGCTGGGCTGGCGAGCAGTACTTC. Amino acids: CASSLPRWAGEQYF.

DNA for the CDR3: TGTGCCAGCAGCTCCGGACAGGGGGTGGAGACCCAGTACTTC. It codes for CASSSGQGVETQYF. The rearrangement uses TRBV5-6 and TRBJ2-5; 10 bases line up with TRBD1. Germline lookup yields CDR1 SGHDT and CDR2 YYEEEE. The junction had 4 bases not matched to a gene; V was cut back by 3 bases and J by 5 bases. The CDR3 extends over 14 amino acids.

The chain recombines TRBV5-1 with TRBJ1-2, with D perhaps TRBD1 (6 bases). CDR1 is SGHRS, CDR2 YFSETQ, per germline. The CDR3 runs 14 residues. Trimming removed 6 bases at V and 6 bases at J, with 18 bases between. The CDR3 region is CASTLLMGADGYTF. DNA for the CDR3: TGCGCCAGCACCCTCCTAATGGGGGCGGATGGCTACACCTTC.

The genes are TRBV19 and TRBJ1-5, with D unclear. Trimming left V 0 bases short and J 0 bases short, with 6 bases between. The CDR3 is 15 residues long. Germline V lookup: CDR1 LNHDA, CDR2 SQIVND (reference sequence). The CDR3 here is CASSIEGISNQPQHF. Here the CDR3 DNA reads TGTGCCAGTAGTATAGAGGGGATTAGCAATCAGCCCCAGCATTTT.

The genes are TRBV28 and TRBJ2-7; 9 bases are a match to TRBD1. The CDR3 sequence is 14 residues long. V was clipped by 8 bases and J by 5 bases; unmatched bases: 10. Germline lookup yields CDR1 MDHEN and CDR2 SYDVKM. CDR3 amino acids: CASCPGQGNHEQYF. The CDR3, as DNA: TGTGCCAGCTGCCCGGGACAGGGTAACCACGAGCAGTACTTC.

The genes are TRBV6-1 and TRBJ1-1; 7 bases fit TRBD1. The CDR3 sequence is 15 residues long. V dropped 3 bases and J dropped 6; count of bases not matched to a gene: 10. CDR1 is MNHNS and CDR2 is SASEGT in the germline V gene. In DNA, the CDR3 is TGTGCCAGCAGTGAGCGGACAGGCCCCGGGGCTGAAGCTTTCTTT. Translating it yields CASSERTGPGAEAFF.

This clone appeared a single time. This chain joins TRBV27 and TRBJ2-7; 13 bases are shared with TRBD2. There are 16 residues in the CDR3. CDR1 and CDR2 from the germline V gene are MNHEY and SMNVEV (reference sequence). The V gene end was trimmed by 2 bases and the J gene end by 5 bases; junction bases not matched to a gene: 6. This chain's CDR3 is CASSLLLAGGPHEQYF. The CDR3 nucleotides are TGTGCCAGCAGTTTACTACTAGCGGGAGGGCCCCACGAGCAGTACTTC.

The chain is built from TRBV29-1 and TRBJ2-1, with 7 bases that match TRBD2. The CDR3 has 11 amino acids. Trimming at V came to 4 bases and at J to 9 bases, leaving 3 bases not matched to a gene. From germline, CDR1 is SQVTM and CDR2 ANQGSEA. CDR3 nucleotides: TGCAGCGTTGCGGGAGGTACTGAGCAGTTCTTC. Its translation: CSVAGGTEQFF.

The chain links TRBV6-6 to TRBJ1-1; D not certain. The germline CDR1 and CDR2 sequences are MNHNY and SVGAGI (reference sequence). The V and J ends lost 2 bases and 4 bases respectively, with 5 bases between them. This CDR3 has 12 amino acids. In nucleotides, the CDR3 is TGTGCCAGCAGTTACGTGTCCACTGAAGCTTTCTTT. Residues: CASSYVSTEAFF.

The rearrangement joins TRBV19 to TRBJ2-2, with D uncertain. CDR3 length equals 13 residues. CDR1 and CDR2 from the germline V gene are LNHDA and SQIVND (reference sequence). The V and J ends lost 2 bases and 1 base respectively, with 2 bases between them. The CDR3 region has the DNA TGTGCCAGTAGTATACAGAACACCGGGGAGCTGTTTTTT. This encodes CASSIQNTGELFF. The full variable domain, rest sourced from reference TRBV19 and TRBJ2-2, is DGGITQSPKYLFRKEGQNVTLSCEQNLNHDAMYWYRQDPGQGLRLIYYSQIVNDFQKGDIAEGYSVSREKKESFPLTVTSAQKNPTAFYLCASSIQNTGELFFGEGSRLTVL.

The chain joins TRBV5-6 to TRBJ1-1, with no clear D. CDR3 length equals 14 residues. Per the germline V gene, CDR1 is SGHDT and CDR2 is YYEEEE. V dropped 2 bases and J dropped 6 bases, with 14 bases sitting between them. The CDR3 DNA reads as TGTGCCAGCAGCTTCCGGGCCCATAGGGCTGAAGCTTTCTTT. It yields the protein CASSFRAHRAEAFF. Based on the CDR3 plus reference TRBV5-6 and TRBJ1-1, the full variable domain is DAGVTQSPTHLIKTRGQQVTLRCSPKSGHDTVSWYQQALGQGPQFIFQYYEEEERQRGNFPDRFSGHQFPNYSSELNVNALLLGDSALYLCASSFRAHRAEAFFGQGTRLTVV.

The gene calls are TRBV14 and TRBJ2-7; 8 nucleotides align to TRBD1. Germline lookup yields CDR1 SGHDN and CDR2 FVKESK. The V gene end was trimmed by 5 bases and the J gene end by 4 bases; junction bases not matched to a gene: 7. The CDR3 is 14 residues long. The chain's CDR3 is CASSYRTGFYEQYF. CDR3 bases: TGTGCCAGCAGCTACCGGACAGGGTTTTACGAGCAGTACTTC.

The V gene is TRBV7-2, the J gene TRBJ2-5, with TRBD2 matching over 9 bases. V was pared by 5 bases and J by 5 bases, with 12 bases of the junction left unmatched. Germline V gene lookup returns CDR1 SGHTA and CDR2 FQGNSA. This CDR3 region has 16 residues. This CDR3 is CASSLSSAGGWETQYF. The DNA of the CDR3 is TGTGCCAGCAGCCTCTCATCAGCGGGAGGATGGGAGACCCAGTACTTC.

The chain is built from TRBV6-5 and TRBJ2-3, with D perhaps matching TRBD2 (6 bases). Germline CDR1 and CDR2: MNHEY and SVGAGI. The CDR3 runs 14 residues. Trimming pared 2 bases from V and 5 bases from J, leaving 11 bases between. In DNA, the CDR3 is TGTGCCAGCAGTTACAGGGTCGGGGGAGATACGCAGTATTTT. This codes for CASSYRVGGDTQYF.

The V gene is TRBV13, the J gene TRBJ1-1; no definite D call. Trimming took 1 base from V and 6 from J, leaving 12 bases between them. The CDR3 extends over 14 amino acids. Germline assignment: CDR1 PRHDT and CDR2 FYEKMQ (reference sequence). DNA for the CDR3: TGTGCCAGCAGCTTAGTAACTTTCCCTGCTGAAGCTTTCTTT. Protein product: CASSLVTFPAEAFF.

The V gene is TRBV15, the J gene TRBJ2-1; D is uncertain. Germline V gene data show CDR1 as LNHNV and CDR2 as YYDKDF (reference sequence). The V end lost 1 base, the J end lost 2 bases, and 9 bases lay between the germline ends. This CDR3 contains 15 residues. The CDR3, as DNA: TGTGCCACCAGCAGAGGGGGTATTGCCTACAATGAGCAGTTCTTC. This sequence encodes CATSRGGIAYNEQFF.

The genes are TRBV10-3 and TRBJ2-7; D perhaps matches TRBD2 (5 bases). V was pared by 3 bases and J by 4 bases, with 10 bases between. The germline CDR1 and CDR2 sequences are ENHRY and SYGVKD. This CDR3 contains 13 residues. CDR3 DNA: TGTGCCATCAGTGACCCCACGGGGTACGAGCAGTACTTC. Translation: CAISDPTGYEQYF.

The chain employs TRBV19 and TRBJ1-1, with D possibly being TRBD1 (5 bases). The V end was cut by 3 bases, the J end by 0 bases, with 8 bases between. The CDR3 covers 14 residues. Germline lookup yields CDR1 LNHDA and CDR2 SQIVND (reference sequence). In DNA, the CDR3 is TGTGCCAGTAGTATCGGGGGGATGAACACTGAAGCTTTCTTT. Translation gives CASSIGGMNTEAFF.

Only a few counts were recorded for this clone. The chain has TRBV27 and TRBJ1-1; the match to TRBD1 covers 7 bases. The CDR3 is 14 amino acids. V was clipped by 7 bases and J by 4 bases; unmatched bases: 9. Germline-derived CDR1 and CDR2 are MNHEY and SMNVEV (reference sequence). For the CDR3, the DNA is TGTGCCAGCACCCCCGACAGGGTTACCACTGAAGCTTTCTTT. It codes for CASTPDRVTTEAFF.

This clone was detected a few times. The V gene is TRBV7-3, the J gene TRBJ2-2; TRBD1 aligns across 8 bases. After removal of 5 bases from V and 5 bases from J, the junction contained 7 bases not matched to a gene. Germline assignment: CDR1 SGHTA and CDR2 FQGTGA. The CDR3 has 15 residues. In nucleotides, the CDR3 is TGTGCCAGCAGCGTGGACAGGGTGGGAACCGGGGAGCTGTTTTTT. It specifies CASSVDRVGTGELFF. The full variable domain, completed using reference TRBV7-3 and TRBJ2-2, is GAGVSQTPSNKVTEKGKYVELRCDPISGHTALYWYRQSLGQGPEFLIYFQGTGAADDSGLPNDRFFAVRPEGSVSTLKIQRTERGDSAVYLCASSVDRVGTGELFFGEGSRLTVL.

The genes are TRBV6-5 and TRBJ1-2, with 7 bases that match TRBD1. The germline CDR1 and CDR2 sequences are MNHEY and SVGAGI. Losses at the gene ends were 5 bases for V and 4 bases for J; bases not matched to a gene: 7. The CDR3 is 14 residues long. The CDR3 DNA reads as TGTGCCAGCAGTACCCGACAGGGAGTCTATGGCTACACCTTC. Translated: CASSTRQGVYGYTF.